This TCR beta chain was sequenced in a study of blood T cells in healthy people across ages. Study-level findings and limits: Getting older went along with TCR beta diversity per million T cells dropping roughly linearly.

Germline V gene data show CDR1 as SGHVS and CDR2 as FQNEAQ. This CDR3 contains 14 residues. V lost 5 bases and J lost 6; bases outside the gene matches: 5. This clonotype appeared once. No antigen is known for it. The authors ran a second PCR of 7 to 11 cycles using a sample-barcoded 5' primer and a J-beta primer mix. Each CDR3 protein is one row after TCRdb ran MiXCR on the 5' RACE reads. The sample includes under 1 million distinct CDR3 sequences, around 43% seen only once; the top ten take roughly a fifth. The source material was blood. The J gene is TRBJ2-2, the V gene TRBV7-8; TRBD1 matches at 8 bases. This clonotype was sampled from a man aged 55-75 years in good health. As DNA, the CDR3 is TGTGCCAGCAGCCCAGGGGGCCGGGCCGGGGAGCTGTTTTTT. Encoded protein: CASSPGGRAGELFF.